This T cell receptor (beta chain) was captured by sequencing in a study of shared clonotypes between healthy human individuals. CDR1 ENHRY and CDR2 SYGVKD come from the germline V gene. The CDR3 extends over 15 amino acids. V was pared by 4 bases and J by 0 bases, with 9 bases between. This table comes from immunoSEQ multiplex PCR, and its TCRdb copy is limited to in-frame clones, with some not included. Of approximately 1.5 million clones in the sample, 98% were seen once. The TCR sequence derives from a man in his thirties or forties in good health. This sequence joins TRBV10-3 and TRBJ2-2; D not certain. Sequenced material: naive CD4+ T cells sorted from blood. Subset: CD45RA+ positively selected. The CDR3 reads CAISGQKANTGELFF. CDR3 nucleotide sequence: TGTGCCATCAGTGGCCAGAAGGCGAACACCGGGGAGCTGTTTTTT.